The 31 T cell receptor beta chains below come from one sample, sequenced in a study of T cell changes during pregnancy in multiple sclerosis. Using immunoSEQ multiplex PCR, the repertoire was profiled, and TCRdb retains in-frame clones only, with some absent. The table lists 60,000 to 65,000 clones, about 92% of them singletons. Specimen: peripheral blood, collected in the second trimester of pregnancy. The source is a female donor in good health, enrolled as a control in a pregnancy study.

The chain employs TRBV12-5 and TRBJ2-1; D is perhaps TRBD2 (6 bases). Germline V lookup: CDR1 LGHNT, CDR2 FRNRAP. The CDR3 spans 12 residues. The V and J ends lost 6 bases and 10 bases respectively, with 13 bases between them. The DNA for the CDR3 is TGTGCTAGTGGCTCCACCCGGGGGGAGCAGTTCTTC. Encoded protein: CASGSTRGEQFF.

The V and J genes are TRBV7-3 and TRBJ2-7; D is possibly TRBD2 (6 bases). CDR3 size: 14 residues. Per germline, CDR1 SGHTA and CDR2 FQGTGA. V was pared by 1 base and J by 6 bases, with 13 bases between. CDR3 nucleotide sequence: TGTGCCAGCAGCTTAAGGCCTAGCGCGGGCGAGCAGTACTTC. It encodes CASSLRPSAGEQYF.

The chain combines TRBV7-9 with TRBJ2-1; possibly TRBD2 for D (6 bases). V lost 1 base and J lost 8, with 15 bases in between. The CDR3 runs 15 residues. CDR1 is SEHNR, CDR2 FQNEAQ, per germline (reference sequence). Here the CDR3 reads CASSLGMGGRDEQFF. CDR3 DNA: TGTGCCAGCAGCTTAGGGATGGGGGGTAGGGATGAGCAGTTCTTC.

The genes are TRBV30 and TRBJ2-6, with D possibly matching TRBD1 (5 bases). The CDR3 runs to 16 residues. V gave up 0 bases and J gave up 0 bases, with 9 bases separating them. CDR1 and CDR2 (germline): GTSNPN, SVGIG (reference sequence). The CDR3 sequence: CAWSVQEFSGANVLTF. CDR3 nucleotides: TGTGCCTGGAGTGTACAGGAGTTCTCTGGGGCCAACGTCCTGACTTTC.

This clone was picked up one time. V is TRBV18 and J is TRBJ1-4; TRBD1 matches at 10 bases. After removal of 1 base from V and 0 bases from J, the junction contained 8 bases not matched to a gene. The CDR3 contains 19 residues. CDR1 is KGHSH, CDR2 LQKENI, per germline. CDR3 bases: TGTGCCAGCTCACCACGAGGACAGGGGGGTATTGCAACTAATGAAAAACTGTTTTTT. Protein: CASSPRGQGGIATNEKLFF.

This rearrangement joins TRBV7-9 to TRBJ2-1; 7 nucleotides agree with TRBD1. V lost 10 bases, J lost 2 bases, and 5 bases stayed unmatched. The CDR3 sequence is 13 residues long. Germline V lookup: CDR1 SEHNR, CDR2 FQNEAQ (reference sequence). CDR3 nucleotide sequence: TGTGCCACTACAGGGGTCGCCTACAATGAGCAGTTCTTC. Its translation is CATTGVAYNEQFF.

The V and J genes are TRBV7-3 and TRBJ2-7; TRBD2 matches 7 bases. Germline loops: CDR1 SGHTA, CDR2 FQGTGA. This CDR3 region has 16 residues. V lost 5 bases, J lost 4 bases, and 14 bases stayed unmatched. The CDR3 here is CASSVMGGIGVYEQYF. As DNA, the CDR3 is TGTGCCAGCAGCGTCATGGGGGGGATAGGGGTTTACGAGCAGTACTTC.

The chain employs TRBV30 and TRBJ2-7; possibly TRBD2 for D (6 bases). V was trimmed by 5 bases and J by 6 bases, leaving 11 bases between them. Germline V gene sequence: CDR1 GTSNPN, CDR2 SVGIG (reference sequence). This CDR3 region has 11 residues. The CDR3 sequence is CAWAGKSEQYF. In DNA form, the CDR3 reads TGTGCCTGGGCGGGGAAGAGCGAGCAGTACTTC.

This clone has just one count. This CDR3 reads CAWVRQGIYYGYTF. CDR3 in DNA: TGTGCCTGGGTTAGACAGGGTATTTACTATGGCTACACCTTC. The chain links TRBV30 to TRBJ1-2, with 7 bases that match TRBD1. Germline-derived CDR1 and CDR2 are GTSNPN and SVGIG (reference sequence). This CDR3 region has 14 residues. V lost 5 bases to trimming and J lost 3 bases; unmatched junction nucleotides: 9.

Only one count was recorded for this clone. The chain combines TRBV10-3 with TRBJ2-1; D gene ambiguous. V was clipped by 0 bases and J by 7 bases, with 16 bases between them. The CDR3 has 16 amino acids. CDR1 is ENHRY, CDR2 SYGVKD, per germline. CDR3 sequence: CAISESTYYTGNEQFF. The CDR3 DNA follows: TGTGCCATCAGTGAGTCGACGTACTACACCGGGAATGAGCAGTTCTTC.

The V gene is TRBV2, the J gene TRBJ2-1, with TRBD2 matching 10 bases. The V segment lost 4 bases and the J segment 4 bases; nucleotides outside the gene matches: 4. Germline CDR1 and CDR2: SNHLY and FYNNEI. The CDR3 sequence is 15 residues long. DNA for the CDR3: TGTGCCAGCAGTGTTACGGGACTAGCGTACAATGAGCAGTTCTTC. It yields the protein CASSVTGLAYNEQFF.

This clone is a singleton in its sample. CDR3 sequence (DNA): TGTGCCAGCTACGACAGGGGGACTAATCAGCCCCAGCATTTT. Amino acids: CASYDRGTNQPQHF. The J gene is TRBJ1-5, the V gene TRBV19; 9 nucleotides match TRBD1. This CDR3 contains 14 residues. Germline-derived CDR1 and CDR2 are LNHDA and SQIVND (reference sequence). J was trimmed by 4 bases and V by 9 bases; bases with no gene match: 7.

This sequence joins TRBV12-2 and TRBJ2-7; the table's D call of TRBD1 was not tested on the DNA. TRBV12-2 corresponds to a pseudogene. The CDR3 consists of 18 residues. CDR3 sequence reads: CASRSKTPGQGFFYEQYF. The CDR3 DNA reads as TGTGCAAGTCGCTCCAAAACCCCGGGACAGGGTTTTTTCTACGAGCAGTACTTC.

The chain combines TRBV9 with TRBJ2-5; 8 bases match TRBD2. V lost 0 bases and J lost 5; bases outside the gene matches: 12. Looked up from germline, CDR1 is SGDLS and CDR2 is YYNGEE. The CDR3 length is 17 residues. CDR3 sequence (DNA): TGTGCCAGCAGCGTAGCAAAGCGGGAGAGCCCTGGGGAGACCCAGTACTTC. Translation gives CASSVAKRESPGETQYF.

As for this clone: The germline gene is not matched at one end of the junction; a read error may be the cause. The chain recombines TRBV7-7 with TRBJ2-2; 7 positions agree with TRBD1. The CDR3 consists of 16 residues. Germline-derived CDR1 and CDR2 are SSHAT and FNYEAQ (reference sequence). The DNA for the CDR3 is TGTGCTAGCAGCTTAGCTGGGACAGTGAACACCGGGGAGCTGTTTTTT. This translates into CASSLAGTVNTGELFF.

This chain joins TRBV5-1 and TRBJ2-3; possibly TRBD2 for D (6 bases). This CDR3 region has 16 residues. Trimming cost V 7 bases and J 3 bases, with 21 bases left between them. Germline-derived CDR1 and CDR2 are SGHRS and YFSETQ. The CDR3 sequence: CASGGDLGQRTDTQYF. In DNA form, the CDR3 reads TGCGCCAGCGGAGGGGATTTGGGCCAGAGAACAGATACGCAGTATTTT.

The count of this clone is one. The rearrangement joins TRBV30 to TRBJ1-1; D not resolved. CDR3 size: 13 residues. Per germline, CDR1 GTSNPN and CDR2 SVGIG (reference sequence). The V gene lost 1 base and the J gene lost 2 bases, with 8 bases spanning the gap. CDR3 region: CAWSGQANTEAFF. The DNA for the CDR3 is TGTGCCTGGAGTGGTCAGGCCAACACTGAAGCTTTCTTT. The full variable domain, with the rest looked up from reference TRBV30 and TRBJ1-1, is SQTIHQWPATLVQPVGSPLSLECTVEGTSNPNLYWYRQAAGRGLQLLFYSVGIGQISSEVPQNLSASRPQDRQFILSSKKLLLSDSGFYLCAWSGQANTEAFFGQGTRLTVV.

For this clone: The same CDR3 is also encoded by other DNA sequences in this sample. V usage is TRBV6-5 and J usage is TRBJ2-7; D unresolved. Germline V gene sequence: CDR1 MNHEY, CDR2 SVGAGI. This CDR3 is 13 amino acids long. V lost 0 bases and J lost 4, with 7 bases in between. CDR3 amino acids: CASSYSRGYEQYF. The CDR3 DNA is TGTGCCAGCAGTTACTCACGAGGATACGAGCAGTACTTC.

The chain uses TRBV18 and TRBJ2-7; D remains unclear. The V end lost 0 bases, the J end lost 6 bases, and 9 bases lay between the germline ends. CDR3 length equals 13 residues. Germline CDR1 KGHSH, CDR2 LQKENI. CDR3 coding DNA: TGTGCCAGCTCACCACCCGTTCTATCCGAGCAGTACTTC. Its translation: CASSPPVLSEQYF.

CDR3 bases: TGCGCCAGCAGCCCCCAGAGGGCTTTGGGAGATACGCAGTATTTT. It specifies CASSPQRALGDTQYF. V usage is TRBV4-1 and J usage is TRBJ2-3, with D maybe TRBD2 (5 bases). Germline-derived CDR1 and CDR2 are MGHRA and YSYEKL. The CDR3 sequence is 15 residues long. Between the trimmed V and J ends, which lost 4 bases and 5 bases, there was a span of 16 bases.

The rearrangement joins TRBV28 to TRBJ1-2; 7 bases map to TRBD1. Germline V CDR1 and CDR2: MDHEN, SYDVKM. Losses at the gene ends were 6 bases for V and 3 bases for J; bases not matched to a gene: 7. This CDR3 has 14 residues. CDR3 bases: TGTGCCAGCAGCCCCGCCGACAGGGACTATGGCTACACCTTC. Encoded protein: CASSPADRDYGYTF.

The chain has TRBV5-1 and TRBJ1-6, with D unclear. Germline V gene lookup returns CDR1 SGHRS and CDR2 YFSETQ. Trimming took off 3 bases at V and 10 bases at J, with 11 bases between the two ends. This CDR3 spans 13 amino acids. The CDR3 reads CASSSRLNSPLHF. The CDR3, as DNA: TGCGCCAGCAGCTCGAGATTGAACTCACCCCTCCACTTT. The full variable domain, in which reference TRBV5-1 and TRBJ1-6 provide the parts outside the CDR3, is KAGVTQTPRYLIKTRGQQVTLSCSPISGHRSVSWYQQTPGQGLQFLFEYFSETQRNKGNFPGRFSGRQFSNSRSEMNVSTLELGDSALYLCASSSRLNSPLHFGNGTRLTVT.

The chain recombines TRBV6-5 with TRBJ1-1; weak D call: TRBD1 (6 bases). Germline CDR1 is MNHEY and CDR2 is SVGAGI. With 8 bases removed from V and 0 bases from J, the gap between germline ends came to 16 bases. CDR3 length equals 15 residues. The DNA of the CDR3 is TGTGCCAGCGCACGAACCTGGACAGTGAACACTGAAGCTTTCTTT. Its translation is CASARTWTVNTEAFF.

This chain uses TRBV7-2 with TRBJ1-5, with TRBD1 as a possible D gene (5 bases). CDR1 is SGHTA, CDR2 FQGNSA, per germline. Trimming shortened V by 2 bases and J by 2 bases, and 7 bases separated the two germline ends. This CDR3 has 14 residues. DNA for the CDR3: TGTGCCAGCAGCTTACGGGGGGGCAATCAGCCCCAGCATTTT. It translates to CASSLRGGNQPQHF.

Here the CDR3 reads CASSQEGTAVQETQYF. The CDR3 DNA reads TGCGCCAGCAGCCAAGAGGGGACAGCGGTACAAGAGACCCAGTACTTC. This rearrangement joins TRBV4-1 to TRBJ2-5; TRBD1 aligns across 7 bases. CDR3 length: 16 amino acids. V lost 0 bases and J lost 2; bases outside the gene matches: 6. Germline V CDR1 and CDR2: MGHRA, YSYEKL.

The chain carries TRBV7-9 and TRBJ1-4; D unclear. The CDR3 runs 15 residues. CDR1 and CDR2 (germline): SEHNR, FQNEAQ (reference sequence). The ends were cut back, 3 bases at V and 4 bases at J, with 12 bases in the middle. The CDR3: CASSFNLRGNEKLFF. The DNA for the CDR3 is TGTGCCAGCAGCTTTAATTTACGGGGTAATGAAAAACTGTTTTTT.

CDR3 in amino acids: CASSNRGQLLYGYTF. CDR3 nucleotides: TGTGCCAGCAGCAACCGGGGACAGCTGCTCTATGGCTACACCTTC. This chain joins TRBV13 and TRBJ1-2; 7 bases fit TRBD1. The CDR3 has 15 residues. Germline V CDR1 and CDR2: PRHDT, FYEKMQ (reference sequence). V dropped 5 bases and J dropped 4; count of bases not matched to a gene: 10.

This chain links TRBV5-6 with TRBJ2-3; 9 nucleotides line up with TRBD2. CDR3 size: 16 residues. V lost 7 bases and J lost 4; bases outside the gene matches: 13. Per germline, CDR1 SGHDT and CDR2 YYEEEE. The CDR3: CASCVWAGGLADTQYF. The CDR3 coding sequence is TGTGCCAGCTGCGTTTGGGCGGGAGGGCTCGCAGATACGCAGTATTTT.

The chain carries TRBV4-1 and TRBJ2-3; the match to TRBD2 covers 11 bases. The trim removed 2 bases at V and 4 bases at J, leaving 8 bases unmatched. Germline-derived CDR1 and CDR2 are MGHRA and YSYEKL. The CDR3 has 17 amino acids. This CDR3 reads CASSQLPGLADPDTQYF. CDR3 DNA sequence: TGCGCCAGCAGCCAACTCCCGGGACTAGCGGACCCAGATACGCAGTATTTT.

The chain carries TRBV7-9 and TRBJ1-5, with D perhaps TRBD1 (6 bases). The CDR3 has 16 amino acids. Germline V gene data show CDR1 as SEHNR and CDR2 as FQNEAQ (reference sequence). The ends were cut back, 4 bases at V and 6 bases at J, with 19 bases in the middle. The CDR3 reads CASSSGQRDLTQPQHF. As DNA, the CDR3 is TGTGCCAGCAGCTCAGGACAGCGGGATTTGACTCAGCCCCAGCATTTT.

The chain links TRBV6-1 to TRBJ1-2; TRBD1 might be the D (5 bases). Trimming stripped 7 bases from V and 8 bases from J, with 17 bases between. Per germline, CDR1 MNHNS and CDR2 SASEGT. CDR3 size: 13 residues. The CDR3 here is CASTIAGFFGYTF. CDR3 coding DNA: TGTGCCAGCACAATAGCAGGGTTCTTCGGCTACACCTTC.